This is a list of T cell receptor beta chains from one sample in a study. TCRdb recomputed calls from the RT-PCR reads with MiXCR, one row per CDR3 protein. The table lists about 680,000 distinct CDR3 sequences, 13% to 15% of them singletons. Source material: memory CD4+ T cells from blood. Receptors originate from a female donor in good health, serving as a healthy control. The CDR3 runs from the conserved cysteine through the conserved F or W. The D gene is left open where the match is weak. Clone size, where shown, is once, few, many, or a class for clones that have expanded.

v_gene,abundance,j_gene,d_gene,CDR3aa,CDR3nt
TRBV7-9,many,TRBJ1-2,.,CASSFAGVGGYTF,TGTGCCAGCAGCTTCGCAGGGGTTGGAGGCTACACCTTC
TRBV20-1,few,TRBJ2-1,TRBD2,CSATSGGRLSEQFF,TGCAGTGCTACTAGCGGGGGCCGATTAAGTGAGCAGTTCTTC
TRBV27,.,TRBJ2-7,TRBD2,CASRARLAGASYEQYF,TGTGCCAGCAGGGCGAGACTAGCGGGAGCCTCCTACGAGCAGTACTTC
TRBV11-2,.,TRBJ1-1,.,CASSPSAVDTEAFF,TGTGCCAGCAGCCCGTCGGCGGTTGACACTGAAGCTTTCTTT
TRBV29-1,many,TRBJ1-5,.,CSVSTGTVNQPQHF,TGCAGCGTTTCTACAGGGACGGTCAATCAGCCCCAGCATTTT
TRBV6-5,few,TRBJ1-1,.,CASSYSFSANTEAFF,TGTGCCAGCAGTTACTCGTTTTCAGCGAACACTGAAGCTTTCTTT
TRBV14,.,TRBJ2-5,TRBD1,CASSPWTGEETQYF,TGTGCCAGCAGCCCCTGGACAGGGGAAGAGACCCAGTACTTC
TRBV20-1,few,TRBJ2-1,.,CSAPGDRSYNEQFF,TGCAGTGCCCCAGGGGACCGCTCCTACAATGAGCAGTTCTTC
TRBV5-1,few,TRBJ1-1,TRBD1,CASSDPGTGGTEAFF,TGCGCCAGCAGCGACCCCGGGACAGGGGGCACTGAAGCTTTCTTT
TRBV6-5,many,TRBJ2-2,TRBD2,CASSYSSLAGGVTGELFF,TGTGCCAGCAGTTACTCCTCATTAGCGGGAGGGGTCACCGGGGAGCTGTTTTTT
TRBV5-1,few,TRBJ2-7,.,CASSLVRGGSSYEQYF,TGCGCCAGCAGCTTGGTTAGGGGGGGGAGCTCCTACGAGCAGTACTTC
TRBV20-1,few,TRBJ1-1,.,CSASPDTEAFF,TGCAGTGCTAGTCCGGACACTGAAGCTTTCTTT
TRBV5-1,.,TRBJ2-7,.,CASSPDPNNYEQYF,TGCGCCAGCAGCCCGGACCCCAACAACTACGAGCAGTACTTC
TRBV12-3/TRBV12-4,.,TRBJ2-3,TRBD2,CASSFSQREVNTQYF,TGTGCCAGCAGTTTCTCGCAGCGGGAGGTCAATACGCAGTATTTT
TRBV5-4,.,TRBJ2-5,.,CASSLGVAETQYF,TGTGCCAGCAGCTTGGGGGTAGCAGAGACCCAGTACTTC
TRBV7-2,many,TRBJ2-3,TRBD1,CASRLGQGNRFTDTQYF,TGTGCCAGCAGACTTGGACAGGGGAATCGGTTCACAGATACGCAGTATTTT
TRBV5-6,.,TRBJ2-7,.,CASSDLGGDSRGGQYF,TGTGCCAGCAGCGACCTTGGGGGTGACAGCCGGGGTGGGCAGTACTTC
TRBV10-3,few,TRBJ2-7,.,CAISEWGNYEQYF,TGTGCCATCAGTGAGTGGGGGAATTACGAGCAGTACTTC
TRBV5-6,few,TRBJ2-1,.,CASSADTGRRHEQFF,TGTGCCAGCAGCGCGGACACCGGCCGGCGCCATGAGCAGTTCTTC
TRBV5-1,many,TRBJ1-4,.,CASTDTGSNEKLFF,TGCGCCAGCACCGACACAGGGTCCAATGAAAAACTGTTTTTT
TRBV6-2/TRBV6-3,.,TRBJ2-6,.,CAPWGSGANVLTF,TGTGCCCCCTGGGGGTCTGGGGCCAACGTCCTGACTTTC
TRBV5-1,many,TRBJ1-1,.,CASSLRPPGLGTEAFF,TGCGCCAGCAGCTTACGTCCCCCGGGGCTCGGCACTGAAGCTTTCTTT
TRBV5-5,few,TRBJ2-7,.,CASSHSTGYEQYF,TGTGCCAGCAGCCATTCGACAGGCTACGAGCAGTACTTC
TRBV28,.,TRBJ1-2,.,CASSWRSPPYGYTF,TGTGCCAGCAGTTGGAGGTCCCCACCCTATGGCTACACCTTC
TRBV20-1,few,TRBJ1-4,.,CSARVNSNEKLFF,TGCAGTGCTAGAGTAAACAGTAATGAAAAACTGTTTTTT
TRBV7-9,few,TRBJ1-2,.,CASSSGQYSGYTF,TGTGCCAGCAGCTCCGGACAGTACTCTGGCTACACCTTC
TRBV7-9,.,TRBJ2-7,.,CASSLLEREQYF,TGTGCCAGCAGCTTACTGGAGCGCGAGCAGTACTTC
TRBV12-3/TRBV12-4,few,TRBJ2-7,.,CASSLSGYYEQYF,TGTGCCAGCAGTTTAAGTGGCTATTACGAGCAGTACTTC
TRBV20-1,.,TRBJ2-7,.,CSASGGQYEQYF,TGCAGTGCTAGCGGGGGTCAATACGAGCAGTACTTC
TRBV14,.,TRBJ1-6,TRBD1,CASSRMLQGANSPLHF,TGTGCCAGCAGCCGAATGCTACAGGGGGCGAATTCACCCCTCCACTTT
TRBV4-1,.,TRBJ1-1,.,CASSHPQGITEAFF,TGCGCCAGCAGCCACCCACAAGGAATTACTGAAGCTTTCTTT
TRBV6-5,.,TRBJ2-2,.,CASSVNSGTANTGELFF,TGTGCCAGCAGCGTTAATTCCGGGACGGCGAACACCGGGGAGCTGTTTTTT
TRBV2,many,TRBJ1-1,TRBD1,CASSGQGARGTEAFF,TGTGCCAGCAGTGGGCAGGGGGCAAGAGGCACTGAAGCTTTCTTT
TRBV6-5,.,TRBJ1-3,TRBD1,CASSTQGTGNTIYF,TGTGCCAGCAGTACACAGGGGACTGGAAACACCATATATTTT
TRBV7-2,.,TRBJ2-7,.,CASSLVGDSSYEQYF,TGTGCCAGCAGCTTAGTGGGAGATAGCTCCTACGAGCAGTACTTC
TRBV7-2,.,TRBJ1-2,.,CASSWGAGVGGYTF,TGTGCCAGCAGCTGGGGGGCAGGGGTCGGTGGCTACACCTTC
TRBV4-3,.,TRBJ2-7,.,CASSQILWSSYEQYF,TGCGCCAGCAGCCAAATCCTGTGGAGCTCCTACGAGCAGTACTTC